A selection of T cell receptor beta chains follows, all from one sample in a study of shared clonotypes between healthy human individuals. Only in-frame clones appear in the TCRdb table, and some are missing; sequencing was by immunoSEQ multiplex PCR. The repertoire holds 650,000 to 800,000 clones, with roughly two thirds as singletons. Sequenced input: memory CD4+ T cells sorted from blood. Receptor source: a woman aged 30 to 39 in good health. Both conserved end residues are part of each CDR3. Each record gives: J gene, D gene, V gene, clone size, CDR3 DNA, CDR3 protein. D genes are given only for firm matches. Only part of the rows carry a size: once, few, many, or a class if the clone is expanded.

J: TRBJ2-7
D: .
V: TRBV18
size: .
DNA: TGTGCCAGCTCACCCGCGGGGCTCCAGGCCTACGAGCAGTACTTC
CDR3: CASSPAGLQAYEQYF

J: TRBJ1-1
D: .
V: TRBV25-1
size: .
DNA: TGTGCCAGCAGTGAATGGGAGGGGGGATTCGGGGCTTTCTTT
CDR3: CASSEWEGGFGAFF

J: TRBJ2-7
D: .
V: TRBV7-2
size: .
DNA: TGTGCCAGCAGCCAGAGCGTTTCGTTTGAATCCCCTTCCTACGAGCAGTACTTC
CDR3: CASSQSVSFESPSYEQYF

J: TRBJ2-1
D: TRBD2
V: TRBV28
size: few
DNA: TGTGCCAGCAGTTCTAGCGGGACCCCTCTTAGATACAATGAGCAGTTCTTC
CDR3: CASSSSGTPLRYNEQFF

J: TRBJ1-3
D: .
V: TRBV10-2
size: once
DNA: TGCGCCAGCAGTCCCGACGGATACTCTGGAAACACCATATATTTT
CDR3: CASSPDGYSGNTIYF

J: TRBJ2-3
D: .
V: TRBV29-1
size: .
DNA: TGCAGCGTTGGTATTCAAGATACGCAGTATTTT
CDR3: CSVGIQDTQYF

J: TRBJ2-5
D: TRBD2
V: TRBV4-1
size: .
DNA: TGCGCCAGCAGCCCCTCCAGGAAGGGACTAGCCTGGTCCCAAGAGACCCAGTACTTC
CDR3: CASSPSRKGLAWSQETQYF

J: TRBJ2-1
D: TRBD1
V: TRBV6-1
size: .
DNA: TGTGCCAGCAGTGGGAGGACAGGGGTCGATGAGCAGTTCTTC
CDR3: CASSGRTGVDEQFF

J: TRBJ1-1
D: .
V: TRBV30
size: .
DNA: TGTGCCTGGAGTGTACTTGGGGGCCCTGAAGCTTTCTTT
CDR3: CAWSVLGGPEAFF

J: TRBJ1-4
D: .
V: TRBV7-9
size: .
DNA: TGTGCCAGCAGCCCACTCTCGGACAGCTCTAATGAAAAACTGTTTTTT
CDR3: CASSPLSDSSNEKLFF

J: TRBJ2-3
D: TRBD2
V: TRBV5-1
size: few
DNA: TGCGCCAGCAGCTTGGACAGCGGGAGGTCAGATACGCAGTATTTT
CDR3: CASSLDSGRSDTQYF

J: TRBJ1-1
D: .
V: TRBV18
size: many
DNA: TGTGCCAGCTCACCACAGCCGATGGAGAACACTGAAGCTTTCTTT
CDR3: CASSPQPMENTEAFF

J: TRBJ1-2
D: TRBD1
V: TRBV6-1
size: many
DNA: TGTGCCAGCCCTGGACAGGGAGGGAATAACTATGGCTACACCTTC
CDR3: CASPGQGGNNYGYTF

J: TRBJ2-3
D: .
V: TRBV20-1
size: .
DNA: TGCAGTGCAAATAAGCGAGATACGCAGTATTTT
CDR3: CSANKRDTQYF

J: TRBJ2-3
D: .
V: TRBV6-1
size: .
DNA: TGTGCCAGCAGTGAAGCTTTGGGCTTCACCACAGATACGCAGTATTTT
CDR3: CASSEALGFTTDTQYF

J: TRBJ2-2
D: .
V: TRBV7-9
size: .
DNA: TGTGCCAGCAGCTTCTACACCGGGGAGCTGTTTTTT
CDR3: CASSFYTGELFF

J: TRBJ2-7
D: TRBD1
V: TRBV6-5
size: .
DNA: TGTGCCAGCAGTTACGGGTTGGGGCAGGGGGCGAACGAGCAGTACTTC
CDR3: CASSYGLGQGANEQYF

J: TRBJ2-7
D: .
V: TRBV28
size: .
DNA: TGTGCCAGCAGGACCGGGACGGACGTAACCTACGAGCAGTACTTC
CDR3: CASRTGTDVTYEQYF

J: TRBJ2-5
D: TRBD1
V: TRBV5-1
size: few
DNA: TGCGCCAGCAGCTCAGGACAGGGGCAAGAGACCCAGTACTTC
CDR3: CASSSGQGQETQYF

J: TRBJ1-4
D: TRBD1
V: TRBV6-6
size: .
DNA: TGTGCCAGCAGCTACCCGGGACAGGGTGACGAAAAACTGTTTTTT
CDR3: CASSYPGQGDEKLFF

J: TRBJ2-7
D: TRBD2
V: TRBV19
size: .
DNA: TGTGCCACGGGACTAGCGCCGTCCTACGAGCAGTACTTC
CDR3: CATGLAPSYEQYF

J: TRBJ1-4
D: .
V: TRBV7-9
size: .
DNA: TGTGCCAGCAGCTTAGGGGCTCTAGAGTTGGTAGAAAAACTGTTTTTT
CDR3: CASSLGALELVEKLFF

J: TRBJ1-5
D: TRBD1
V: TRBV28
size: .
DNA: TGTGCCAGTAACCCCAGGGGGGGGCCCGGCGGGTTGGCCCAGCATTTT
CDR3: CASNPRGGPGGLAQHF

J: TRBJ1-4
D: .
V: TRBV7-9
size: many
DNA: TGTGCCAGCAGCCTAGTGGGCAGGGCGAGGGGAGAAAAACTGTTTTTT
CDR3: CASSLVGRARGEKLFF

J: TRBJ2-7
D: .
V: TRBV21-1
size: .
DNA: TGTGCCAGCAGCAAATCCGGGACTAGCGGGAGCTACGAGCAGTACTTC
CDR3: CASSKSGTSGSYEQYF

J: TRBJ1-2
D: .
V: TRBV28
size: .
DNA: TGTGCCAGCAGTTTGGATGGGACCTCCTATGGCTACACCTTC
CDR3: CASSLDGTSYGYTF

J: TRBJ1-4
D: TRBD1
V: TRBV7-2
size: few
DNA: TGTGCCAGCAGCTTACACCCCCGGGACAGCCAACTGTTTTTT
CDR3: CASSLHPRDSQLFF

J: TRBJ1-4
D: .
V: TRBV6-9
size: .
DNA: TGTGCCAGCAGTTACTCGTCGAACAGAAATGAAAAACTGTTTTTT
CDR3: CASSYSSNRNEKLFF

J: TRBJ1-3
D: TRBD1
V: TRBV5-1
size: few
DNA: TGCGCCAGCAGCTTCGGGACAGCCGGAAACACCATATATTTT
CDR3: CASSFGTAGNTIYF

J: TRBJ2-1
D: TRBD2
V: TRBV10-2
size: once
DNA: TGCGCCAGCAGTGAGTCTAGCGGGAGGGAATGGTTCTTC
CDR3: CASSESSGREWFF

J: TRBJ2-1
D: .
V: TRBV4-1
size: once
DNA: TGCGCCAGCAGATTCGACTCCAAGTCCTACAATGAGCAGTTCTTC
CDR3: CASRFDSKSYNEQFF

J: TRBJ1-2
D: .
V: TRBV7-6
size: .
DNA: TGTGCCAGCAGCCCCAATACTGGTACTAGAGTGATTGCGGGCTACACCTTC
CDR3: CASSPNTGTRVIAGYTF

J: TRBJ2-1
D: TRBD2
V: TRBV7-9
size: .
DNA: TGTGCCAGCAGCCCGCAGGGACTATCAAAGTTCTTC
CDR3: CASSPQGLSKFF

J: TRBJ2-1
D: TRBD2
V: TRBV19
size: .
DNA: TGTGCCAGTAGTTTGACTAGCGTCTCCTACAATGAGCAGTTCTTC
CDR3: CASSLTSVSYNEQFF

J: TRBJ1-1
D: .
V: TRBV15
size: .
DNA: TGTGCCACCAGCAAAATGAAAGGCCGGGACGGATTTTTT
CDR3: CATSKMKGRDGFF

J: TRBJ2-1
D: TRBD2
V: TRBV28
size: .
DNA: TGTGCCAGCACCCAGGGGGGACTAGCGGGACGTGAGCAGTTCTTC
CDR3: CASTQGGLAGREQFF

J: TRBJ2-3
D: TRBD2
V: TRBV7-3
size: .
DNA: TGTGCCAGCAGCTTAACGTCCAGCGGGAGCGGAACAGATACGCAGTATTTT
CDR3: CASSLTSSGSGTDTQYF

J: TRBJ1-4
D: TRBD1
V: TRBV28
size: .
DNA: TGTGCCAGCAGTTTAGCCGGGACAGAAGATGAAAAACTGTTTTTT
CDR3: CASSLAGTEDEKLFF

J: TRBJ1-3
D: .
V: TRBV2
size: .
DNA: TGTGCCAGCAGTGAAGAGCCCTACTCTGGAAACACCATATATTTT
CDR3: CASSEEPYSGNTIYF

J: TRBJ2-2
D: .
V: TRBV11-3
size: .
DNA: TGTGCCAGCAGCTATAACTCTTACGGGGAGCTGTTTTTT
CDR3: CASSYNSYGELFF

J: TRBJ2-6
D: .
V: TRBV2
size: .
DNA: TGTGCCAACAGGATCTCTGGGGCCAACGTCCTGACTTTC
CDR3: CANRISGANVLTF

J: TRBJ1-5
D: .
V: TRBV28
size: .
DNA: TGTGCCAGCAGTTTGTTACATGGGCCCCAGCATTTT
CDR3: CASSLLHGPQHF

J: TRBJ1-2
D: .
V: TRBV19
size: .
DNA: TGTGCCAGTAGTATCAGTTTAATTTATGGGGACGGCTACACCTTC
CDR3: CASSISLIYGDGYTF

J: TRBJ2-2
D: .
V: TRBV7-9
size: .
DNA: TGTGCCAGCAGCCCAAAACAGGGTAGGGTCACCGGGGAGCTGTTTTTT
CDR3: CASSPKQGRVTGELFF

J: TRBJ2-7
D: TRBD2
V: TRBV18
size: few
DNA: TGTGCCAGCTCACCGGGGCAGGGTAGCGGGGCCGTTCTCGGGAGCTCCTACGAGCAGTACTTC
CDR3: CASSPGQGSGAVLGSSYEQYF

J: TRBJ1-3
D: TRBD1
V: TRBV6-1
size: .
DNA: TGTGCCAGCCAGGACAGGTCGAAGGAGGACACCATATATTTT
CDR3: CASQDRSKEDTIYF

J: TRBJ1-5
D: .
V: TRBV27
size: medium-sized
DNA: TGTGCCAGCAGTTTTGTTGGACAGCCCCAGCATTTT
CDR3: CASSFVGQPQHF

J: TRBJ2-7
D: .
V: TRBV28
size: .
DNA: TGTGCCAGCAGTTTTGGCACCTACGAGCAGTACTTC
CDR3: CASSFGTYEQYF

J: TRBJ2-1
D: TRBD2
V: TRBV29-1
size: many
DNA: TGCAGCGTTGAGGTGCTAGCGGGAGGTTCGGATGAGCAGTTCTTC
CDR3: CSVEVLAGGSDEQFF

J: TRBJ1-5
D: .
V: TRBV4-1
size: .
DNA: TGCGCCAGCAGCCAAGATGGGTATAGCAATCAGCCCCAGCATTTT
CDR3: CASSQDGYSNQPQHF

J: TRBJ2-1
D: TRBD2
V: TRBV13
size: .
DNA: TGTGCCAGCAGCCCAGGGGGCCGACTAGCGGGTGCCAATGAGCAGTTCTTC
CDR3: CASSPGGRLAGANEQFF

J: TRBJ1-5
D: .
V: TRBV6-1
size: few
DNA: TGTGCCAGCAGTCCCCAACAAACCAGGTCTCCCCAGCATTTT
CDR3: CASSPQQTRSPQHF

J: TRBJ2-7
D: TRBD2
V: TRBV28
size: .
DNA: TGTGCCAGCAGGACTAGCGGACCCGCCTACGAGCAGTACTTC
CDR3: CASRTSGPAYEQYF

J: TRBJ1-4
D: .
V: TRBV28
size: .
DNA: TGTGCCAGCAGTTTATCGGGAGGACTTCGGGAAAAACTGTTTTTT
CDR3: CASSLSGGLREKLFF

J: TRBJ2-7
D: TRBD2
V: TRBV7-8
size: .
DNA: TGTGCCAGCAGACTAGCGGGAAGCTACGAGCAGTACTTC
CDR3: CASRLAGSYEQYF

J: TRBJ1-1
D: .
V: TRBV5-1
size: .
DNA: TGCGCCAGCTCCGAGGGGCTTATTAGGCGAATGAACACTGAAGCTTTCTTT
CDR3: CASSEGLIRRMNTEAFF

J: TRBJ2-3
D: .
V: TRBV5-4
size: .
DNA: TGTGCCAGCAGCTTGCTTGCGGGGACGGGCACAGATACGCAGTATTTT
CDR3: CASSLLAGTGTDTQYF

J: TRBJ1-1
D: .
V: TRBV19
size: .
DNA: TGTGCCAGTAGTGGCCGGGGGTACACTGAAGCTTTCTTT
CDR3: CASSGRGYTEAFF

J: TRBJ1-2
D: .
V: TRBV2
size: .
DNA: TGTGCCAGCCGGAGGACAGAAAACTATGGCTACACCTTC
CDR3: CASRRTENYGYTF